This is a list of T cell receptor beta chains from one sample in a study of PD-1 blockade in classical Hodgkin lymphoma. The protocol was immunoSEQ multiplex PCR, while the TCRdb copy is restricted to in-frame clones and leaves out a portion. This table has roughly 50,000 clones, over 70% appearing once. Sequencing used peripheral blood mononuclear cells (PBMCs), obtained at baseline. All receptors derive from a human donor with classical Hodgkin lymphoma. The CDR3 runs from the conserved cysteine through the conserved F or W. The D gene is left open where the match is weak. Only some rows state a clone size, as once, few, many or a class for expanded clones.

>TRBV9|TRBJ2-1|-|-
TGTGCCAGCAGCGTAAGGGGCCTCGGAAACAATGAGCAGTTCTTC
CASSVRGLGNNEQFF
>TRBV25-1|TRBJ2-7|-|-
TGTGCCAGCAGTGACGGCTCGCTAGCCGACTACGAGCAGTACTTC
CASSDGSLADYEQYF
>TRBV19|TRBJ1-1|once|-
TGTGCCAGTAGTATTGATGGGAGGAACACTGAAGCTTTCTTT
CASSIDGRNTEAFF
>TRBV19|TRBJ1-1|-|-
TGTGCCAGTAGTATAGATCGGGGAGGCCCTGAAGCTTTCTTT
CASSIDRGGPEAFF
>TRBV11-2|TRBJ2-1|-|TRBD2
TGTGCCAGCAGCAAAGAGGGCGGGAGCCCCTACAATGAGCAGTTCTTC
CASSKEGGSPYNEQFF
>TRBV7-9|TRBJ2-7|-|-
TGTGCCAGCAGCCCACCTAGTGAGGAGCAGTACTTC
CASSPPSEEQYF
>TRBV27|TRBJ1-1|-|-
TGTGCCAGTTTCCTTACCCAGGGACACCCCTACACTGAAGCTTTCTTT
CASFLTQGHPYTEAFF
>TRBV30|TRBJ1-2|few|-
TGTGCCTGGAGTGTACAGTCTAACTATGGCTACACCTTC
CAWSVQSNYGYTF
>TRBV5-6|TRBJ2-3|-|-
TGTGCCAGCAGCTCCCCAGGCCTCGAGAGGGCCTTT
CASSSPGLERAF
>TRBV4-3|TRBJ2-4|few|-
TGCGCCAGCAGCCAAGAAACCGTCCCCAACATTCAGTACTTC
CASSQETVPNIQYF
>TRBV7-9|TRBJ1-4|-|-
TGTGCCAGCAGCTTAGACCCTACCAGACCCACTTTTTTT
CASSLDPTRPTFF
>TRBV5-8|TRBJ2-3|once|-
TGTGCCAGCAGCTCCGGGACTAGCACAGATACGCAGTATTTT
CASSSGTSTDTQYF
>TRBV15|TRBJ1-2|few|-
TGTGCCACCAGCACGGGAGGGGCGACGGGTGGCTACACCTTC
CATSTGGATGGYTF
>TRBV5-1|TRBJ1-2|-|-
TGCGCCAGCAGCCTAAAGAACGGCCCCTACACCTTC
CASSLKNGPYTF
>TRBV29-1|TRBJ1-1|-|TRBD1
TGCAGCTCACACAGGGGCACTGAAGCTTTCTTT
CSSHRGTEAFF
>TRBV5-4|TRBJ2-2|-|TRBD2
TGTGCCAGCAGCTTAGGCATAGCGGGAAGGACCGGGGAGCTGTTTTTT
CASSLGIAGRTGELFF
>TRBV11-3|TRBJ2-3|-|-
TGTGCCAGCAGCTTCATGGTTGGGCCCACAGATACGCAGTATTTT
CASSFMVGPTDTQYF
>TRBV29-1|TRBJ2-3|-|TRBD2
TGCAGCGCCGAAACCTGGGGACTAGCGGGAGCGGATACGCAGTATTTT
CSAETWGLAGADTQYF
>TRBV7-2|TRBJ1-4|-|-
TGTGCCAGCAGCTTAGCGTCCTCCTCGCAACTGTTTTTT
CASSLASSSQLFF
>TRBV5-4|TRBJ1-2|-|-
TGTGCCAGCAGCTTGGGTCCGGGAGGCTATGGCTACACCTTC
CASSLGPGGYGYTF
>TRBV7-2|TRBJ1-2|-|-
TGTGCCAGCAGCTTCCCGGACGTCTATGGCTACACCTTC
CASSFPDVYGYTF
>TRBV7-9|TRBJ1-1|-|-
TGTGCCAGCAGCTTAGGAGGGGGTGTCTTTAACACTGAAGCTTTCTTT
CASSLGGGVFNTEAFF
>TRBV11-3|TRBJ2-5|many|TRBD2
TGTGCCAGCAGCCCGCGGGAGTCGGTTGAGACCCAGTACTTC
CASSPRESVETQYF
>TRBV7-2|TRBJ1-2|few|-
TGTGCCAGCAGCAAGGGACCGGAGGCCTATGGCTACACCTTC
CASSKGPEAYGYTF
>TRBV18|TRBJ1-4|-|-
TGTGCCAGCTGCCCGCAAAGAGGTGAAAAACTGTTTTTT
CASCPQRGEKLFF
>TRBV2|TRBJ2-7|-|-
TGTGCCAGCAGTGGGTCGTACGAGCAGTACTTC
CASSGSYEQYF
>TRBV7-2|TRBJ2-1|few|-
TGTGCCAGCAGCTTAGACAGCTCCTACAATGAGCAGTTCTTC
CASSLDSSYNEQFF
>TRBV9|TRBJ2-7|-|-
TGTGCCAGCAGCAAGAAGTGGGACGACTCCTACGAGCAGTACTTC
CASSKKWDDSYEQYF
>TRBV2|TRBJ2-1|few|-
TGTGCCAGCACCTTGTTTTCGGGGGAGACGGAGCAGTTCTTC
CASTLFSGETEQFF
>TRBV5-1|TRBJ2-2|-|-
TGCGCCAGCAGCTTGCCGGGAGCCTCCGGGGAGCTGTTTTTT
CASSLPGASGELFF
>TRBV10-3|TRBJ2-1|-|TRBD2
TGTGCCATCAGTGGGGGGGGTTTTATCGTCAATGAGCAGTTCTTC
CAISGGGFIVNEQFF
>TRBV7-2|TRBJ1-5|-|-
TGTGCCAGCAGCTTGGGACTGACGAGACCTAATCAGCCCCAGCATTTT
CASSLGLTRPNQPQHF
>TRBV18|TRBJ2-3|-|-
TGTGCCAGCTCACCACGTCCTATAGATACGCAGTATTTT
CASSPRPIDTQYF
>TRBV7-2|TRBJ2-3|-|TRBD2
TGTGCCAGCAGCTTCCCCACTAGCGGGAGTATAAAGGCAGATACGCAGTATTTT
CASSFPTSGSIKADTQYF
>TRBV7-8|TRBJ1-1|-|TRBD1
TGTGCCAGCAGCCCCGACAGGGTGAACACTGAAGCTTTCTTT
CASSPDRVNTEAFF
>TRBV11-3|TRBJ1-2|-|-
TGTGCCAGCAGCTTAGGTGGAGTTGGGAACCAAAACTATGGCTACACCTTC
CASSLGGVGNQNYGYTF
>TRBV23-1|TRBJ1-1|few|-
TGCGCCAGCAGTCAGGAATTTTCGGCATTTGGCACTGAAGCTTTCTTT
CASSQEFSAFGTEAFF
>TRBV6-6|TRBJ1-2|-|-
TGTGCCAGCACCTTAGGGAGAGAAGGCTACACCTTC
CASTLGREGYTF
>TRBV2|TRBJ2-1|-|-
TGTGCCAGCAGTGAAGGCCCCCTCCCAGAGCAGTTCTTC
CASSEGPLPEQFF
>TRBV30|TRBJ1-2|-|-
TGTGCCTGGAGTGTAGGACAGTATGGCTACACCTTC
CAWSVGQYGYTF
>TRBV7-9|TRBJ1-1|-|-
TGTGCCAGCACTCCCAGGTCGACGACCTATGCTTTCTTT
CASTPRSTTYAFF
>TRBV5-8|TRBJ1-1|-|-
TGTGCCAGCAGCTGGGGGGGCACTGAAGCTTTCTTT
CASSWGGTEAFF
>TRBV12-5|TRBJ2-4|-|-
TGTGCTAGTGGTCCGGTCGTCAGGGATTTGGACATTCAGTACTTC
CASGPVVRDLDIQYF
>TRBV4-1|TRBJ2-3|-|-
TGCGCCAGCAGCCAAACCTCGCGGCACACAGATACGCAGTATTTT
CASSQTSRHTDTQYF
>TRBV2|TRBJ2-1|once|-
TGTGCCAGCAGGGACGGTTACAATGAGCAGTTCTTC
CASRDGYNEQFF
>TRBV5-3|TRBJ2-3|few|-
TGTGCCAGAAGCTCGACCGAGGATACGCAGTATTTT
CARSSTEDTQYF
>TRBV4-2|TRBJ2-7|-|TRBD2
TGTGCCAGCAGCCCTGTTGGAGCGGGAGACTACGAGCAGTACTTC
CASSPVGAGDYEQYF
>TRBV19|TRBJ2-2|-|-
TGTGCCAGTAAGAGACCACCAGGCGGGGAGCTGTTTTTT
CASKRPPGGELFF
>TRBV19|TRBJ1-5|-|TRBD1
TGTGCCAGTAGTATTGCAGGGGGCAGGAGCAATCAGCCCCAGCATTTT
CASSIAGGRSNQPQHF
>TRBV5-5|TRBJ2-1|few|TRBD2
TGTGCCAGCAGCCGGTCTAGCGGTTACAATGAGCAGTTCTTC
CASSRSSGYNEQFF
>TRBV19|TRBJ2-5|-|TRBD2
TGTGCCAGTAGTAAAGGACTAGCGGAAAGCGTGACCCAGTACTTC
CASSKGLAESVTQYF